This TCR beta chain comes out of a study of sequential checkpoint blockade in melanoma. About the study: First-line arms were nivolumab then ipilimumab, or the reverse, randomized 1:1. Maintenance nivolumab came after either treatment sequence.

Treatment specified: randomized to nivolumab then ipilimumab (arm A) or the reverse (arm B). DNA-damaging chemotherapy had not been given to any patient beforehand. Sorted cells were live CD3+CD8+, lacking CD19 and CD56, from PBMCs. This CDR3 spans 17 amino acids. Trimming cost V 5 bases and J 6 bases; bases outside gene matches: 17. Germline loops: CDR1 PRHDT, CDR2 FYEKMQ (reference sequence). Method: immunoSEQ multiplex PCR; TCRdb's copy keeps in-frame clones and lacks some. The sample includes over 15,000 clones, 45% to 65% of them seen just once. Source: CD8+ T cells sorted from blood (inferred from file names), taken from a patient given nivolumab and ipilimumab in sequence. This sequence joins TRBV13 and TRBJ2-3; 7 bases map to TRBD2. The source of this sequence is a human donor with melanoma. The CDR3 bases are TGTGCCAGCAGCCCCCGTGGGGGGGGAGAAGATGCGGATACGCAGTATTTT. Its protein product is CASSPRGGGEDADTQYF.